This is a list of T cell receptor beta chains from one sample in a study of beta chain features in type 1 diabetes. Sequenced by immunoSEQ multiplex PCR; TCRdb stores in-frame clones only, minus some. The sample holds around 600,000 clones, roughly 12% seen once. Input material: naive CD4+ T cells from blood. All receptors derive from a young man with type 1 diabetes. Each CDR3 is given with its conserved first and last residue. D genes are given only for firm matches. A row's size may be missing; if present it is once, few, many or a size class.

j_call | clone_size | d_call | v_call | cdr3_nt | cdr3_aa
TRBJ2-1 | few | TRBD2 | TRBV6-1 | TGTGCCAGCAGTGAAAGGAGCGGGGCCACCGGTCTTAATGAGCAGTTCTTC | CASSERSGATGLNEQFF
TRBJ2-5 | - | - | TRBV18 | TGTGCCAGCTCACCACTTGAAAAAGAGACCCAGTACTTC | CASSPLEKETQYF
TRBJ1-2 | - | - | TRBV27 | TGTGCCAGCAGTTCCGTACAGGGCCGCTATGGCTACACCTTC | CASSSVQGRYGYTF
TRBJ2-3 | few | - | TRBV30 | TGTGCCTGGAGTTCTAGCACAGATACGCAGTATTTT | CAWSSSTDTQYF
TRBJ2-3 | - | - | TRBV30 | TGTGCCTGGGACCCGGGACGGAATTCAGATACGCAGTATTTT | CAWDPGRNSDTQYF
TRBJ1-1 | - | - | TRBV9 | TGTGCCAGCAGCGTAGCCTCGGGGGGCACTGAAGCTTTCTTT | CASSVASGGTEAFF
TRBJ1-2 | few | TRBD1 | TRBV7-9 | TGTGCCAGCAGCCTATTCGGGACAGGGGGCTACACCTTC | CASSLFGTGGYTF
TRBJ2-7 | few | - | TRBV14 | TGTGCCAGCAGCCAAGGGACTTACTACGAGCAGTACTTC | CASSQGTYYEQYF
TRBJ2-5 | - | - | TRBV10-2 | TGCGCCAGCAGTCGCTCCGAGGGGGGGCCACGAGAGACCCAGTACTTC | CASSRSEGGPRETQYF
TRBJ2-7 | few | - | TRBV4-3 | TGCGCCAGCAGCCAAGATCCTTGGACTGACGAGCAGTACTTC | CASSQDPWTDEQYF
TRBJ2-1 | few | TRBD2 | TRBV11-2 | TGTGCCAGCTCCCCGATTAGCGGGACCTTCAATGAGCAGTTCTTC | CASSPISGTFNEQFF
TRBJ2-5 | - | - | TRBV2 | TGTGCCAGCAGGGAAGGGGGAGAGACCCAGTACTTC | CASREGGETQYF
TRBJ1-2 | few | TRBD1 | TRBV5-4 | TGTGCCAGCAGCCCGGACAGGGCGGGCTATGGCTACACCTTC | CASSPDRAGYGYTF
TRBJ1-2 | few | TRBD1 | TRBV28 | TGTGCCAGCAGTTTAGCCGGGACAGAATATGGCTACACCTTC | CASSLAGTEYGYTF
TRBJ2-5 | few | - | TRBV29-1 | TGCAGCGTTGAATTCTTGGGAGAGACCCAGTACTTC | CSVEFLGETQYF